This T cell receptor beta chain was recorded in a study of vaccination and CD4 T cells after COVID-19. Study-wide background: Investigators stimulated cells with overlapping spike peptides drawn from SARS-CoV-2, HCoV-NL63, HCoV-OC43 and HCoV-229E. Study observations and caveats: The great majority, 304 of 307 vaccine-specific clones, proved spike mono-reactive in convalescent patients.

The assay that was used to sequence DNA from cultured CD4+ T cells was the Oncomine TCR Beta short-read assay. TCRdb reanalysed the PCR reads using MiXCR and keeps one entry per CDR3 protein. The data show roughly 16,000 distinct CDR3 sequences, with approximately 55% seen just once and roughly 9.1% held by the top ten. In the case of this clonotype: The antigen remains undetermined.

Treatment defined: approximately 10-day PBMC culture with coronavirus spike peptide pools or control peptides (ViraFEST assay). Positive PCR dates covered March to December 2020, before US Alpha, Beta and Delta variants. Germline-derived CDR1 and CDR2 are SSHAT and FNYEAQ (reference sequence). The V segment lost 4 bases and the J segment 5 bases; nucleotides outside the gene matches: 8. The CDR3 contains 16 residues. Sequencing was carried out using CD4+ T cells from blood, cultured in vitro. The chain is built from TRBV7-7 and TRBJ2-2; 9 bases agree with TRBD1. This clonotype was sampled from a human donor who had recovered from COVID-19. The CDR3 loop is CASSSRPGTGTGELFF. The CDR3 DNA sequence: TGTGCCAGCAGCTCTCGTCCCGGGACAGGGACCGGGGAGCTGTTTTTT.